A single sample gave rise to the 3 T cell receptor beta chains below, sequenced in a study of beta chain features in type 1 diabetes (dated by TCRdb to the late 2010s). These receptors' targets are unknown. The library was obtained by the immunoSEQ multiplex PCR assay. The High Capacity cDNA Reverse Transcription Kit was used to reverse transcribe all of the isolated RNA, meaning that expressed TCRB transcripts were what got sequenced. TCRdb obtained this table from immuneACCESS and retained in-frame rearrangements with V and J assigned. These tables miss some clones; where compared with another copy, unresolved V genes account for less than half of the shortfall, and the remainder is unexplained. Recorded for this sample are roughly 250,000 clones; just over 20% of them occurred a single time. The ten largest clones capture about 0.027% of the sample. Overall study outcomes, separate from this receptor: Type 1 diabetes patients showed a moderate but significant shortening of TCRB CDR3 length in all four CD4+ subsets.

The sequenced sample was naive CD4+ T cells from blood. The cell subset or site label for this specimen denotes: true naive CD4+ T cells. The receptors come from a woman aged 40 to 49 with type 1 diabetes.

CDR3 bases: TGTGCCAGCAGCGTAGGCATCACAGGGGCTGAGGACACTGAAGCTTTCTTT. Its protein is CASSVGITGAEDTEAFF. The chain links TRBV9 to TRBJ1-1; TRBD1 aligns across 7 bases. The CDR3 sequence is 17 residues long. The V gene end was trimmed by 0 bases and the J gene end by 3 bases; junction bases not matched to a gene: 11. Germline CDR1 reads SGDLS; CDR2 reads YYNGEE.

This clone was detected only a few times. This chain joins TRBV29-1 and TRBJ2-1; 12 nucleotides align to TRBD2. V lost 7 bases and J lost 7; bases outside the gene matches: 8. The CDR3 sequence is 14 residues long. CDR1 and CDR2 (germline): SQVTM, ANQGSEA. The CDR3 protein is CSAQRLAGVNEQFF. The CDR3, as DNA: TGCAGCGCACAGCGACTAGCGGGGGTAAATGAGCAGTTCTTC.

J is TRBJ1-3 and V is TRBV4-3; a possible D gene is TRBD1 (6 bases). Germline V gene data show CDR1 as LGHNA and CDR2 as YSLEER. V lost 0 bases and J 4 bases, leaving 10 bases between the germline ends. The CDR3 extends over 15 amino acids. The chain's CDR3 is CASSQDSTGGNTIYF. CDR3 DNA sequence: TGCGCCAGCAGCCAAGACTCGACAGGCGGAAACACCATATATTTT.